This TCR beta chain emerged from a study of blood T cell repertoires in COVID-19. Study summary: COVID-19 samples from acute and convalescent phases originated in the United States, Italy and Spain. Sample material is recorded as cDNA or gDNA derived from T cells, B-cell-depleted T cells, or PBMCs.

V was shortened by 10 bases and J by 3 bases, with 7 bases between the two germline ends. The CDR3 has 10 residues. Looked up from germline, CDR1 is MDHEN and CDR2 is SYDVKM. Sequenced by immunoSEQ multiplex PCR; TCRdb stores in-frame clones only, minus some. The table has some 250,000 clones, 70% to 90% seen once. The source of this sequence is a human donor in a cohort sampled during active COVID-19. The genes are TRBV28 and TRBJ2-7, with D hard to call. The sequenced sample was peripheral blood. Here the CDR3 DNA reads TGTGCCACCTCTAACTACGAGCAGTACTTC. Amino acid sequence: CATSNYEQYF.